The next 19 T cell receptor beta chains were all read from a single sample in a study of cytomegalovirus exposure and HLA in healthy donors (dated by TCRdb to the late 2010s). The protocol used for the library was the immunoSEQ multiplex PCR assay. For the multiplex PCR, a mixture combining 60 forward primers for TCR Vbeta segments and 13 reverse primers for TCR Jbeta segments was used. Entries here come from immuneACCESS through TCRdb and include only in-frame sequences with V and J called. Some clones fail to appear in such tables; in the studies checked, an unresolved V gene covers under half of the shortfall, and the cause of the remainder is unknown. This sample holds 150,000 to 200,000 clones; 80% to 90% were observed only once. About 13% of the sample rests with the top ten. Sequencing input: PBMCs. All receptors derive from a woman aged 50 to 65 in good health and CMV-seronegative.

This clone was recorded a few times. J is TRBJ2-3 and V is TRBV7-8; maybe TRBD2 (7 bases). Trimming removed 5 bases at V and 6 bases at J, with 21 bases between. The CDR3 has 16 residues. Germline V lookup: CDR1 SGHVS, CDR2 FQNEAQ. This chain's CDR3 is CASSPGGATRKDTQYF. Here the CDR3 DNA reads TGTGCCAGCAGCCCTGGGGGGGCCACAAGGAAGGATACGCAGTATTTT.

The chain is built from TRBV7-2 and TRBJ2-3, with 10 bases lining up with TRBD2. The junction had 12 bases not matched to a gene; V was cut back by 4 bases and J by 2 bases. Germline-derived CDR1 and CDR2 are SGHTA and FQGNSA. This CDR3 is 18 amino acids long. The CDR3 reads CASSSLFSAGGPTDTQYF. The CDR3 bases are TGTGCCAGCAGCTCCCTGTTTTCAGCGGGGGGGCCCACAGATACGCAGTATTTT.

J is TRBJ1-1 and V is TRBV5-8; 8 nucleotides align to TRBD1. After removal of 4 bases from V and 11 bases from J, the junction contained 10 bases not matched to a gene. This CDR3 is 13 amino acids long. Germline V gene sequence: CDR1 SGHTS, CDR2 YDEGEE. CDR3 protein: CASSMDRESSAFF. The CDR3 DNA is TGTGCCAGCAGCATGGACAGGGAGTCCAGTGCTTTCTTT.

Only a few counts were recorded for this clone. This chain uses TRBV5-8 with TRBJ2-3; maybe TRBD2 (5 bases). The CDR3 extends over 12 amino acids. V gave up 4 bases and J gave up 4 bases, with 7 bases separating them. In germline, CDR1 is SGHTS, CDR2 YDEGEE. The CDR3 protein is CASSPRADTQYF. The CDR3 nucleotides read TGTGCCAGCAGCCCGAGGGCAGATACGCAGTATTTT.

The V gene is TRBV4-1, the J gene TRBJ2-7; D is perhaps TRBD2 (5 bases). This CDR3 comprises 15 residues. Germline assignment: CDR1 MGHRA and CDR2 YSYEKL. The V gene lost 0 bases and the J gene lost 3 bases, with 12 bases spanning the gap. The CDR3 reads CASSQESTGYYEQYF. Here the CDR3 DNA reads TGCGCCAGCAGCCAAGAGAGTACGGGATACTACGAGCAGTACTTC.

This chain uses TRBV7-9 with TRBJ2-5; 7 nucleotides agree with TRBD2. The CDR3 runs to 17 residues. Trimming at V came to 3 bases and at J to 5 bases, leaving 15 bases not matched to a gene. Germline CDR1 is SEHNR and CDR2 is FQNEAQ (reference sequence). Written as DNA, the CDR3 is TGTGCCAGCAGCTTCCCCGGGTGGTCGGGAGGTTGGGAGACCCAGTACTTC. This translates into CASSFPGWSGGWETQYF.

This clone was picked up one time. The chain employs TRBV11-3 and TRBJ1-1; D is perhaps TRBD1 (5 bases). This CDR3 spans 13 amino acids. The germline V and J ends were trimmed by 5 bases and 6 bases, with 13 bases remaining between them. Germline-derived CDR1 and CDR2 are SGHNT and YENEEA. In DNA, the CDR3 is TGTGCCAGCAGCCAAGGAGGAGGGGCTGAAGCTTTCTTT. Its protein product is CASSQGGGAEAFF.

The rearrangement joins TRBV6-5 to TRBJ2-3; unclear D gene. The CDR3 length is 14 residues. The V gene lost 2 bases and the J gene lost 5 bases, with 11 bases spanning the gap. Germline values: CDR1 MNHEY, CDR2 SVGAGI. CDR3 coding DNA: TGTGCCAGCAGTTACCTCGGGTCGGTAGATACGCAGTATTTT. It is translated as CASSYLGSVDTQYF.

This chain connects TRBV19 to TRBJ1-4; D is unresolved. V was cut by 4 bases and J by 5 bases, with 14 bases left in between. The CDR3 length is 15 residues. The germline V gene encodes CDR1 LNHDA and CDR2 SQIVND (reference sequence). The CDR3 DNA is TGTGCCAGTAGTAAAAGGGATGGAGGGAATGAAAAACTGTTTTTT. Its translation is CASSKRDGGNEKLFF.

The chain recombines TRBV27 with TRBJ2-7, with D maybe TRBD1 (5 bases). The CDR3 totals 16 residues. The germline V and J ends were trimmed by 6 bases and 4 bases, with 22 bases remaining between them. From germline, CDR1 is MNHEY and CDR2 SMNVEV (reference sequence). This CDR3 reads CASSPTGAVVPYEQYF. DNA of the CDR3: TGTGCCAGCAGCCCGACTGGGGCTGTGGTCCCTTACGAGCAGTACTTC.

This clone appeared a few times. The chain uses TRBV6-1 and TRBJ2-7, with TRBD1 matching 10 bases. The CDR3 has 15 amino acids. J lost 4 bases, V lost 6 bases, and 9 bases had no gene match. Germline CDR1 MNHNS, CDR2 SASEGT. This chain's CDR3 is CASRPPGQGLYEQYF. DNA of the CDR3: TGTGCCAGCAGGCCTCCGGGACAGGGGCTATACGAGCAGTACTTC.

The rearrangement uses TRBV4-3 and TRBJ2-7, with 11 bases fitting TRBD2. CDR1 and CDR2 from the germline V gene are LGHNA and YSLEER. Losses at the gene ends were 1 base for V and 3 bases for J; bases not matched to a gene: 2. The CDR3 sequence is 15 residues long. CDR3 sequence (DNA): TGCGCCAGCAGCCAAGGCCTAGCGGGGGGCTACGAGCAGTACTTC. Translating gives CASSQGLAGGYEQYF.

The genes are TRBV30 and TRBJ2-7; maybe TRBD1 (6 bases). The CDR3 extends over 14 amino acids. V was trimmed by 3 bases and J by 7 bases, leaving 19 bases between them. Per germline, CDR1 GTSNPN and CDR2 SVGIG (reference sequence). CDR3 nucleotides: TGTGCCTGGAGGGGAACTGACAGGAGATGGGAGCAGTACTTC. Translation: CAWRGTDRRWEQYF.

V gene TRBV18 combines with J gene TRBJ2-5; the D gene is possibly TRBD1 (5 bases). The better agreement between TRBJ2-7 and the DNA end casts doubt on the J call. Looked up from germline, CDR1 is KGHSH and CDR2 is LQKENI. CDR3 length: 15 residues. The CDR3 region is CASSPGQAPIYEQYF. In nucleotides, the CDR3 is TGTGCCAGCTCACCCGGACAAGCACCAATCTACGAGCAGTACTTC.

In this sample, this clone turned up a few times. This chain links TRBV19 with TRBJ1-2, with 7 bases that match TRBD1. This CDR3 contains 14 residues. Germline CDR1 reads LNHDA; CDR2 reads SQIVND (reference sequence). The V and J ends lost 4 bases and 1 base, in that order; junction bases with no gene match: 3. The CDR3 DNA follows: TGTGCCAGTAGTAGGGACAGTCTTAACTATGGCTACACCTTC. This translates into CASSRDSLNYGYTF.

This sequence joins TRBV28 and TRBJ1-4, with 9 bases lining up with TRBD1. CDR1 MDHEN and CDR2 SYDVKM come from the germline V gene. J lost 0 bases, V lost 3 bases, and 2 bases had no gene match. This CDR3 region has 16 residues. The CDR3 DNA follows: TGTGCCAGCAGTTTTAGGGACAGGGCAACTAATGAAAAACTGTTTTTT. Translating it yields CASSFRDRATNEKLFF.

This clone was found once. J is TRBJ2-3 and V is TRBV5-1; D ambiguous. Trimming took off 1 base at V and 6 bases at J, with 3 bases between the two ends. Germline V lookup: CDR1 SGHRS, CDR2 YFSETQ. This CDR3 contains 11 residues. The CDR3 reads CASSLTDTQYF. CDR3 sequence (DNA): TGCGCCAGCAGCTTGACTGATACGCAGTATTTT.

This clone was recorded a few times. The sample has other DNA sequences that encode this CDR3 too. The J gene is TRBJ1-2, the V gene TRBV4-1; D uncertain. CDR3 length: 13 residues. Germline assignment: CDR1 MGHRA and CDR2 YSYEKL. The V and J ends lost 5 bases and 1 base respectively, with 8 bases between them. The CDR3 here is CASSSGVNYGYTF. Written as DNA, the CDR3 is TGCGCCAGCAGCTCGGGAGTTAACTATGGCTACACCTTC.

Concerning this clone: This sample includes further DNA sequences coding for the same CDR3. The chain recombines TRBV19 with TRBJ2-2; D might be TRBD1 (5 bases). V was clipped by 10 bases and J by 7 bases, with 13 bases between them. This CDR3 has 12 residues. Germline V gives CDR1 LNHDA, CDR2 SQIVND (reference sequence). In DNA, the CDR3 is TGTGCCACTACAGGTTTATTCGGGGAGCTGTTTTTT. Translating gives CATTGLFGELFF. The variable domain in full, completed from reference TRBV19 and TRBJ2-2, reads DGGITQSPKYLFRKEGQNVTLSCEQNLNHDAMYWYRQDPGQGLRLIYYSQIVNDFQKGDIAEGYSVSREKKESFPLTVTSAQKNPTAFYLCATTGLFGELFFGEGSRLTVL.